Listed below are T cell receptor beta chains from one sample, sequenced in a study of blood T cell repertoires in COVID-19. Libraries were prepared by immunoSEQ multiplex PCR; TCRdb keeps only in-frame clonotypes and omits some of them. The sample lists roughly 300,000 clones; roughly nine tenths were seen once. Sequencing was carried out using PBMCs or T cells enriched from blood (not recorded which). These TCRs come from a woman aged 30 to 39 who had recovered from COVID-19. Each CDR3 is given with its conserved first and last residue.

CDR3: CASSESGVAFF
V: TRBV2
J: TRBJ1-1

CDR3: CASSIVGGSNYGYTF
V: TRBV19
J: TRBJ1-2

CDR3: CAWSPGQGKTEAFF
V: TRBV30
J: TRBJ1-1

CDR3: CASSHQREGETQYF
V: TRBV5-4
J: TRBJ2-5

CDR3: CASIPGQSFTEAFF
V: TRBV25-1
J: TRBJ1-1

CDR3: CASSKIAGVSEQYF
V: TRBV28
J: TRBJ2-7

CDR3: CASSIGQGVAEAFF
V: TRBV19
J: TRBJ1-1

CDR3: CASSPTSGGASTDTQYF
V: TRBV4-3
J: TRBJ2-3

CDR3: CASSLGSNEQYF
V: TRBV7-9
J: TRBJ2-7

CDR3: CASSFIAGGQETQYF
V: TRBV11-2
J: TRBJ2-5